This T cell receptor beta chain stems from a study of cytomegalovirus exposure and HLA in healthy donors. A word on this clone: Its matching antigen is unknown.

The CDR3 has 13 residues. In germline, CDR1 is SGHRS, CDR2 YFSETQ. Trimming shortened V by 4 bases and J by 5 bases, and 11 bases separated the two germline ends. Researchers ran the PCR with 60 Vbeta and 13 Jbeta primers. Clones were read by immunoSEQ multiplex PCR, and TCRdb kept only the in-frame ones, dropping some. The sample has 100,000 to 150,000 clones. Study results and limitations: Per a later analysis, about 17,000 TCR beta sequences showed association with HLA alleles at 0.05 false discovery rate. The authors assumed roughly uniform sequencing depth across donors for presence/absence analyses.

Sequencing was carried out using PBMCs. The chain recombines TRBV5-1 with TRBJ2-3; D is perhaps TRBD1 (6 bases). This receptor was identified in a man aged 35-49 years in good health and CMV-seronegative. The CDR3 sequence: CASSGQGGDTQYF. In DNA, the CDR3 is TGCGCCAGCAGCGGACAAGGGGGAGATACGCAGTATTTT. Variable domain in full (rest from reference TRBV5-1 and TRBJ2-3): KAGVTQTPRYLIKTRGQQVTLSCSPISGHRSVSWYQQTPGQGLQFLFEYFSETQRNKGNFPGRFSGRQFSNSRSEMNVSTLELGDSALYLCASSGQGGDTQYFGPGTRLTVL.